This T cell receptor (beta chain) originates from a study of regulatory T cells in long-lasting Graves disease. The study, taken as a whole, reports: The study found TRBV28, TRBJ1-2 and TRBJ2-5 favored in persistent disease.

The V gene's germline CDR1 is SGHRS and CDR2 YFSETQ. Trimming left V 4 bases short and J 3 bases short, with 13 bases between. The CDR3 runs to 14 residues. Relying on iRepertoire HTBI primers and Arm-PCR of CDR3 regions, the team built TCR beta libraries. MiXCR, applied by TCRdb to the multiplex PCR reads, yields one record per CDR3 protein. The profile covers 500,000 or so distinct CDR3 sequences, with 15% to 20% appearing a single time and 12% taken by the ten largest. This clonotype was seen ten or more times. Antigen: not known. Time point specified: newly diagnosed GD, antithyroid drugs for less than 3 months. From RNA extracted from PBMCs, the TCR library was made. This sample was shared with a second study, whose subject was T cells in Graves' hyperthyroidism and ophthalmopathy. That source reports: Carried out on the TCR CDR3, a first-round RT-PCR used the HTBI primer set. Expanded thyroid clonotypes (above 0.001) were mostly also found in blood. A model using 13 V-J features told ophthalmopathy apart from stable hyperthyroidism.

The rearrangement links TRBV5-1 to TRBJ2-5; unclear D gene. This sequence was found in a man aged 35-49 years with Graves disease. The sample consisted of peripheral blood mononuclear cells (PBMCs), taken at new diagnosis, from a patient treated with antithyroid drugs. This CDR3 reads CASSQNIVKETQYF. The CDR3 DNA reads TGCGCCAGCAGCCAAAACATAGTCAAAGAGACCCAGTACTTC.